The 17 T cell receptor beta chains listed next were all sequenced from one sample in a study of blood T cell repertoires in COVID-19. Using immunoSEQ multiplex PCR, the repertoire was profiled, and TCRdb retains in-frame clones only, with some absent. This table holds approximately 400,000 clones, roughly 88% found once. Sequencing was done on a sample of peripheral blood. The source is a woman between 50 and 59 years old with COVID-19, enrolled during active disease.

The rearrangement uses TRBV11-2 and TRBJ1-5, with a possible D match to TRBD1 (6 bases). The V end lost 4 bases, the J end lost 7 bases, and 14 bases lay between the germline ends. Germline V gene sequence: CDR1 SGHAT, CDR2 FQNNGV. The CDR3 runs 14 residues. The chain's CDR3 is CASSYGGAGQPQHF. The CDR3 coding sequence is TGTGCCAGCAGCTACGGGGGGGCTGGACAGCCCCAGCATTTT.

The chain combines TRBV18 with TRBJ1-1, with 7 bases that match TRBD1. CDR3 length equals 16 residues. V trimming: 2 bases; J trimming: 6 bases; junction bases outside the gene matches: 12. Germline CDR1 reads KGHSH; CDR2 reads LQKENI. Here the CDR3 DNA reads TGTGCCAGCTCACCATTTGAGGGGGCGAAAGGCTCTGAAGCTTTCTTT. As protein: CASSPFEGAKGSEAFF. The complete variable domain, with remaining parts taken from reference TRBV18 and TRBJ1-1, reads NAGVMQNPRHLVRRRGQEARLRCSPMKGHSHVYWYRQLPEEGLKFMVYLQKENIIDESGMPKERFSAEFPKEGPSILRIQQVVRGDSAAYFCASSPFEGAKGSEAFFGQGTRLTVV.

This chain links TRBV7-2 with TRBJ1-2, with unresolved D. Germline values: CDR1 SGHTA, CDR2 FQGNSA. The CDR3 loop spans 14 amino acids. The V gene lost 0 bases and the J gene lost 7 bases, with 12 bases spanning the gap. CDR3 residues: CASSLADFLGGYTF. The DNA for the CDR3 is TGTGCCAGCAGCTTAGCCGACTTTCTAGGTGGCTACACCTTC. Drawing the rest from reference TRBV7-2 and TRBJ1-2, the complete variable domain is GAGVSQSPSNKVTEKGKDVELRCDPISGHTALYWYRQSLGQGLEFLIYFQGNSAPDKSGLPSDRFSAERTGGSVSTLTIQRTQQEDSAVYLCASSLADFLGGYTFGSGTRLTVV.

The chain couples TRBV3-1 (or the pseudogene TRBV3-2) to TRBJ1-2; no clear D. Germline V gene data show CDR1 as LGHDT and CDR2 as YNNKEL (reference sequence). The CDR3 length is 12 residues. V dropped 1 base and J dropped 7 bases, with 7 bases sitting between them. CDR3 bases: TGTGCCAGCAGCCAAGCCGACACTGGCTACACCTTC. Translation gives CASSQADTGYTF.

The V gene is TRBV6-1, the J gene TRBJ2-3; 9 positions agree with TRBD2. This CDR3 is 16 amino acids long. The ends lost 3 bases at V and 1 base at J; junction bases unmatched: 5. CDR1 and CDR2 from the germline V gene are MNHNS and SASEGT. The CDR3 here is CASSDLAGARTDTQYF. CDR3 bases: TGTGCCAGCAGTGACTTAGCGGGGGCCCGCACAGATACGCAGTATTTT.

About this clone itself: This sample also contains other DNA sequences that code for the same CDR3. The gene calls are TRBV9 and TRBJ1-1; no reliable D call. The CDR3 length is 14 residues. With 0 bases removed from V and 1 base from J, the gap between germline ends came to 7 bases. CDR1 and CDR2 from the germline V gene are SGDLS and YYNGEE. For the CDR3, the DNA is TGTGCCAGCAGCGTAGATCGGAGGAACACTGAAGCTTTCTTT. Translated, it gives CASSVDRRNTEAFF.

The gene calls are TRBV2 and TRBJ2-7, with D perhaps TRBD2 (5 bases). This CDR3 comprises 15 residues. V lost 4 bases and J 4 bases, leaving 17 bases between the germline ends. The germline CDR1 and CDR2 sequences are SNHLY and FYNNEI. The CDR3 region is CASSGARVGTYEQYF. In DNA, the CDR3 is TGTGCCAGCAGTGGAGCGAGGGTGGGAACTTACGAGCAGTACTTC.

The rearrangement joins TRBV3-1 (or the pseudogene TRBV3-2) to TRBJ1-5, with D possibly matching TRBD1 (5 bases). The CDR3 totals 16 residues. The germline V and J ends were trimmed by 0 bases and 2 bases, with 11 bases remaining between them. Germline V lookup: CDR1 LGHDT, CDR2 YNNKEL (reference sequence). Here the CDR3 DNA reads TGTGCCAGCAGCCAAGATGCAGGGATGGGCAATCAGCCCCAGCATTTT. Its protein product is CASSQDAGMGNQPQHF.

The rearrangement joins TRBV12-3 or TRBV12-4 to TRBJ1-2; D gene ambiguous. Trimming left V 2 bases short and J 13 bases short, with 17 bases between. The CDR3 runs 13 residues. CDR3 sequence reads: CASSLSVPYEITF. DNA of the CDR3: TGTGCCAGCAGTTTATCGGTCCCTTATGAGATCACCTTC.

This chain joins TRBV4-1 and TRBJ1-1; D uncertain. The CDR3 has 14 amino acids. Germline assignment: CDR1 MGHRA and CDR2 YSYEKL. V gave up 1 base and J gave up 2 bases, with 8 bases separating them. The CDR3 nucleotides are TGCGCCAGCAGCCAAGTCAGGCTAAACACTGAAGCTTTCTTT. Its protein is CASSQVRLNTEAFF.

This chain connects TRBV4-2 to TRBJ2-1; D remains ambiguous. Germline CDR1 is LGHNA and CDR2 is YNFKEQ. V gave up 1 base and J gave up 8 bases, with 18 bases separating them. The CDR3 is 16 amino acids. CDR3 region: CASSQVVTSLIHEQFF. In nucleotides, the CDR3 is TGTGCCAGCAGCCAAGTGGTGACATCCCTCATCCATGAGCAGTTCTTC.

This chain joins TRBV19 and TRBJ1-1; possibly TRBD1 for D (5 bases). Looked up from germline, CDR1 is LNHDA and CDR2 is SQIVND (reference sequence). This CDR3 has 11 amino acids. Trimming shortened V by 6 bases and J by 3 bases, and 5 bases separated the two germline ends. The CDR3 DNA reads as TGTGCCAGTAGCAGGGACACTGAAGCTTTCTTT. Protein sequence: CASSRDTEAFF.

The chain combines TRBV25-1 with TRBJ1-5; no clear D. From germline, CDR1 is MGHDK and CDR2 SYGVNS. V lost 2 bases and J 0 bases, leaving 5 bases between the germline ends. This CDR3 contains 14 residues. The CDR3 nucleotides read TGTGCCAGCAGTGAACGGTTTAGCAATCAGCCCCAGCATTTT. Translation gives CASSERFSNQPQHF.

The rearrangement uses TRBV19 and TRBJ1-5; 9 bases are shared with TRBD1. This CDR3 spans 16 amino acids. J was trimmed by 4 bases and V by 1 base; bases with no gene match: 5. CDR1 and CDR2 from the germline V gene are LNHDA and SQIVND (reference sequence). As DNA, the CDR3 is TGTGCCAGTAGTATAGTCTGGGACAGGGTTAATCAGCCCCAGCATTTT. Its protein product is CASSIVWDRVNQPQHF.

The chain couples TRBV7-2 to TRBJ1-1, with 7 bases matching TRBD1. V lost 2 bases to trimming and J lost 3 bases; unmatched junction nucleotides: 6. CDR1 is SGHTA, CDR2 FQGNSA, per germline. This CDR3 contains 15 residues. The CDR3 sequence is CASSLSGDSYTEAFF. The CDR3 DNA reads as TGTGCCAGCAGCTTATCGGGGGACAGCTACACTGAAGCTTTCTTT.

This rearrangement joins TRBV6-1 to TRBJ2-7; the D gene is possibly TRBD1 (5 bases). The CDR3 length is 14 residues. CDR1 is MNHNS and CDR2 is SASEGT in the germline V gene. Trimming removed 3 bases at V and 5 bases at J, with 14 bases between. CDR3: CASSDKGRRNEQYF. Written as DNA, the CDR3 is TGTGCCAGCAGTGATAAGGGGCGTAGGAACGAGCAGTACTTC.

This clone appeared a few times. This chain joins TRBV5-5 and TRBJ2-1; 8 bases fit TRBD1. CDR1 is SGHKS, CDR2 YYEKEE, per germline (reference sequence). The CDR3 covers 16 residues. V lost 0 bases to trimming and J lost 4 bases; unmatched junction nucleotides: 6. This CDR3 is CASSLDPGGAYNEQFF. The CDR3 nucleotides are TGTGCCAGCAGCTTGGATCCAGGGGGCGCGTACAATGAGCAGTTCTTC.